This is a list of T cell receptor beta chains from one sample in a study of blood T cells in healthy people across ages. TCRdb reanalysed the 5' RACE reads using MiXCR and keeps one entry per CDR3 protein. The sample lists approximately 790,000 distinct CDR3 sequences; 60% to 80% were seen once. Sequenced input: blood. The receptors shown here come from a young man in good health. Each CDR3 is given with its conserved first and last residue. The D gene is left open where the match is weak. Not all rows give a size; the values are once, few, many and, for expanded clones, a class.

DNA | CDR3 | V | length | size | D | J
TGTGCCAGCCGATTGAGTTGGGGGGTGTACGAGCAGTACTTC | CASRLSWGVYEQYF | TRBV12-3/TRBV12-4 | 14 | few | . | TRBJ2-7
TGTGCCAGCAGCCCTGGACTAGCCCACGAGCAGTACTTC | CASSPGLAHEQYF | TRBV12-3/TRBV12-4 | 13 | . | TRBD2 | TRBJ2-7
TGCAGTGCTAGAGATGTTATTGGGCAGGGGAATGAAAAACTGTTTTTT | CSARDVIGQGNEKLFF | TRBV20-1 | 16 | few | . | TRBJ1-4
TGTGCCAGCAGTTACTCGATTCTGGACAGGGGCTACGAGCAGTACTTC | CASSYSILDRGYEQYF | TRBV6-2/TRBV6-3 | 16 | . | TRBD1 | TRBJ2-7
TGTGCCAGCAGTACCCGACAGGGGAACAATGAGCAGTTCTTC | CASSTRQGNNEQFF | TRBV2 | 14 | few | TRBD1 | TRBJ2-1
TGTGCCAGCAGCCACAGGGTTTCCAATGAGCAGTTCTTC | CASSHRVSNEQFF | TRBV28 | 13 | . | . | TRBJ2-1
TGCAGTGCTAGAGATCAGCGGGGGATCTACGAGCAGTACTTC | CSARDQRGIYEQYF | TRBV20-1 | 14 | many | TRBD2 | TRBJ2-7
TGTGCCAGCAGCTTAGTGGGGACGGATGGCTACACCTTC | CASSLVGTDGYTF | TRBV7-2 | 13 | . | . | TRBJ1-2
TGTGCCAGCAGCGTGGGACTAGCGGGGCTACCACAAGAGACCCAGTACTTC | CASSVGLAGLPQETQYF | TRBV7-2 | 17 | . | TRBD2 | TRBJ2-5
TGCAGTGCTAGAGACAAAACCCAGCTCGAGGACAGGGTGAGCGGGGCCAACGTCCTGACTTTC | CSARDKTQLEDRVSGANVLTF | TRBV20-1 | 21 | many | TRBD1 | TRBJ2-6
TGCAGTGCGCGACAGGGGGCCTACAATGAGCAGTTCTTC | CSARQGAYNEQFF | TRBV20-1 | 13 | few | TRBD1 | TRBJ2-1
TGCAGCGTCGAGGGGGAAGTTTATGGCTACACCTTC | CSVEGEVYGYTF | TRBV29-1 | 12 | many | . | TRBJ1-2
TGTGCCAGCAGCCAACGACAGGGGAGCACAGATACGCAGTATTTT | CASSQRQGSTDTQYF | TRBV3-1 | 15 | . | TRBD1 | TRBJ2-3
TGCAGTGGACGACTAGCGGGTGAGACCCAGTACTTC | CSGRLAGETQYF | TRBV20-1 | 12 | . | TRBD2 | TRBJ2-5
TGTGCCAGCAACCCACTAGCGGGGGAAACAGATACGCAGTATTTT | CASNPLAGETDTQYF | TRBV6-6 | 15 | . | TRBD2 | TRBJ2-3
TGCGCCAGCAGCCCAATGTACCAAGAGACCCAGTACTTC | CASSPMYQETQYF | TRBV5-1 | 13 | . | . | TRBJ2-5
TGTGCCAGCAGTTTAGGGAACGGGGCCTACGAGCAGTACTTC | CASSLGNGAYEQYF | TRBV28 | 14 | few | . | TRBJ2-7
TGTGCCACCAGCAGGGTCCGGGACGGAAACTACGGCTACACCTTC | CATSRVRDGNYGYTF | TRBV15 | 15 | . | . | TRBJ1-2
TGCGCCAGCAGCTTGGAGCAGGCCTGGGGGGAGACCCAGTACTTC | CASSLEQAWGETQYF | TRBV5-1 | 15 | . | . | TRBJ2-5
TGTGCCAGCTCACCAAAGACGGACTATGGCTACACCTTC | CASSPKTDYGYTF | TRBV18 | 13 | . | . | TRBJ1-2
TGCAGTGCCAAGACAAGCCAGCAGGGAGGGCCCAATCAGTCACCCCTCCACTTT | CSAKTSQQGGPNQSPLHF | TRBV20-1 | 18 | . | . | TRBJ1-6
TGTGCCAGCAGTGAACGACAGGGGGCCACCTACGAGCAGTACTTC | CASSERQGATYEQYF | TRBV6-1 | 15 | . | TRBD1 | TRBJ2-7
TGCAGCGAAGGACACGGCGGGGCCCAGTACTTC | CSEGHGGAQYF | TRBV29-1 | 11 | few | . | TRBJ2-5
TGTGCCAGCAGTGAAGGTACGGAGGGCCAAGCCCTGCATTTT | CASSEGTEGQALHF | TRBV2 | 14 | once | . | TRBJ1-5
TGTGCCAGCAGTGATTTGACAGGGTCCTACGAGCAGTACTTC | CASSDLTGSYEQYF | TRBV6-1 | 14 | many | TRBD1 | TRBJ2-7
TGTGCCAGCAGTTACTCGGGCAGCGGGGGAGACACAGATACGCAGTATTTT | CASSYSGSGGDTDTQYF | TRBV6-7 | 17 | . | TRBD2 | TRBJ2-3
TGCAGTGCTGAAAACCCCTGGACTAGCGGGAGTGGGGAGACCCAGTACTTC | CSAENPWTSGSGETQYF | TRBV20-1 | 17 | . | TRBD2 | TRBJ2-5
TGTGCCAGCAGAGTTCTCGATACGCAGTATTTT | CASRVLDTQYF | TRBV27 | 11 | few | . | TRBJ2-3
TGTGCCAGCAGTCTCCCTTGGGGGGACCCTAAAGAGACCCAGTACTTC | CASSLPWGDPKETQYF | TRBV27 | 16 | few | . | TRBJ2-5
TGTGCCTGGAGTGGGAATGGCGAGCAGTACTTC | CAWSGNGEQYF | TRBV30 | 11 | . | . | TRBJ2-7
TGTGCCTGGAGTGTGTTCGTAGCCTACGAGCAGTACTTC | CAWSVFVAYEQYF | TRBV30 | 13 | . | . | TRBJ2-7
TGTGCCAGCAGCCGAGGAGTTGGGGGGTTTGGGCAGCCCCAGCATTTT | CASSRGVGGFGQPQHF | TRBV7-8 | 16 | . | . | TRBJ1-5
TGTGCCAGCAGCCAAGGGCGGCAGGGGGCATTTGGCTACACCTTC | CASSQGRQGAFGYTF | TRBV7-3 | 15 | . | TRBD1 | TRBJ1-2
TGTGCCAGCAGCTTAGGGGGGACAGCAGATACGCAGTATTTT | CASSLGGTADTQYF | TRBV11-1 | 14 | few | TRBD1 | TRBJ2-3
TGCGCCAGCAGCTTGGATTCGGGGAGGGGATCCTACAATGAGCAGTTCTTC | CASSLDSGRGSYNEQFF | TRBV5-1 | 17 | . | TRBD2 | TRBJ2-1
TGTGCCAGCCGTGGGGGGGGACTCTTCAATGAGCAGTTCTTC | CASRGGGLFNEQFF | TRBV27 | 14 | . | TRBD2 | TRBJ2-1
TGCAGCGTTGAATCGCAGGGTTATGGCTACACCTTC | CSVESQGYGYTF | TRBV29-1 | 12 | . | . | TRBJ1-2
TGTGCCAGCAGTGGAATGGACCAATGGAAGACCCAGTACTTC | CASSGMDQWKTQYF | TRBV6-6 | 14 | . | . | TRBJ2-5
TGTGCCAGCAGCGCTGTAGGCTCTGAGCAGTACTTC | CASSAVGSEQYF | TRBV5-5 | 12 | . | . | TRBJ2-7
TGTGCCAGCTCACCCGACCCGGGCCAGGGGCAGAATGGCTACACCTTC | CASSPDPGQGQNGYTF | TRBV18 | 16 | . | . | TRBJ1-2
TGTGCCAGCAGCCAAGACACACTAGCGGGCCGTAAGGGGGAGACCCAGTACTTC | CASSQDTLAGRKGETQYF | TRBV3-1 | 18 | . | TRBD2 | TRBJ2-5
TGTGCCAGCAGTCTGGCGGGGGAGCCTTGGAATGAGCAGTTCTTC | CASSLAGEPWNEQFF | TRBV12-3/TRBV12-4 | 15 | once | TRBD2 | TRBJ2-1
TGCAGCTTGAGTAGCGGGGGAGCAGATACGCAGTATTTT | CSLSSGGADTQYF | TRBV20-1 | 13 | once | TRBD2 | TRBJ2-3
TGTGCCAGCAGTAACACCGGACTAGCGGGGGAGACCCAGTACTTC | CASSNTGLAGETQYF | TRBV6-5 | 15 | . | TRBD2 | TRBJ2-5
TGCGCCAGCAGCCAAGATTGGAGCAGTAACTATGGCTACACCTTC | CASSQDWSSNYGYTF | TRBV4-3 | 15 | . | . | TRBJ1-2
TGTGCCAGCAGCTTAAGGGGGGCAGAAACCTACAATGAGCAGTTCTTC | CASSLRGAETYNEQFF | TRBV7-9 | 16 | . | . | TRBJ2-1